This T cell receptor (beta chain) emerged from a study of blood T cells in healthy people across ages. Findings and limits, study-wide: Diversity of TCR beta per million T cells declined in a roughly linear way with age.

Germline CDR1 and CDR2: SGHVS and FQNEAQ. The CDR3 loop spans 14 amino acids. The V gene lost 5 bases and the J gene lost 4 bases, with 14 bases spanning the gap. A J-beta primer mix and a sample-barcoded 5' primer were used in a second PCR of roughly 7 to 12 cycles. TCRdb reanalysed the 5' RACE reads using MiXCR and keeps one entry per CDR3 protein. The sample has about 590,000 distinct CDR3 sequences; about 30% are singletons. A word on this clonotype: Its matching antigen is unknown.

Total RNA, at least 6 micrograms per sample, came from PBMCs. The chain couples TRBV7-8 to TRBJ1-2, with D possibly matching TRBD1 (5 bases). Sample: blood. The receptor was isolated from a woman at least 80 years old in good health. DNA for the CDR3: TGTGCCAGCAGCCACCGTGACAGCTCCTATGGCTACACCTTC. This translates into CASSHRDSSYGYTF. The full variable domain, rest sourced from reference TRBV7-8 and TRBJ1-2, is GAGVSQSPRYKVAKRGQDVALRCDPISGHVSLFWYQQALGQGPEFLTYFQNEAQLDKSGLPSDRFFAERPEGSVSTLKIQRTQQEDSAVYLCASSHRDSSYGYTFGSGTRLTVV.